The clone carrying this T cell receptor beta chain has a handful of counts. This specimen belongs to a study of blood T cell repertoires in COVID-19. On the study more broadly: PBMCs, B-cell-depleted T cells, or T cells were the source of the cDNA or gDNA that made up the material.

In the original analysis: Estimation of nucleated cell counts was performed using reference gene primer amplification. Clones were sequenced by immunoSEQ multiplex PCR, and TCRdb holds only the in-frame ones, with some missing. The DNA was the basis for D and trimming; V, J and clone size are from that table. Among some 380,000 clones listed, 70% to 85% were seen once. This CDR3 has 16 residues. The junction had 11 bases not matched to a gene; V was cut back by 5 bases and J by 3 bases. CDR1 KGHSH and CDR2 LQKENI come from the germline V gene. Input material: peripheral blood. The V and J genes are TRBV18 and TRBJ2-7; TRBD2 aligns across 9 bases. This TCR was recovered from a human donor with acute or convalescent COVID-19. The donor label of this sample is uncertain. Here the CDR3 reads CASSSSSGLALYEQYF. The DNA of the CDR3 is TGTGCCAGCTCATCAAGCTCGGGACTAGCTCTCTACGAGCAGTACTTC.